The rows below give T cell receptor beta chains drawn from one sample of a study of PD-1 blockade in classical Hodgkin lymphoma. Method: immunoSEQ multiplex PCR; TCRdb's copy keeps in-frame clones and lacks some. Of 6,000 to 8,500 clones detected, about 79% appear once; the ten largest clones hold around 42%. Sequences were derived from peripheral blood mononuclear cells (PBMCs), sampled before the second cycle of nivolumab. The receptor source for this set is a human donor with classical Hodgkin lymphoma. Each CDR3 is given with its conserved first and last residue. A D gene is named only where the DNA matches it firmly. Only some rows state a clone size, as once, few, many or a class for expanded clones.

j_call d_call clone_size cdr3_length v_call cdr3_aa cdr3_nt
TRBJ1-1 NA NA 15 TRBV25-1 CASSSPDRTNTEAFF TGTGCCAGCAGTTCTCCGGACAGAACGAACACTGAAGCTTTCTTT
TRBJ1-5 TRBD1 few 17 TRBV15 CATSRDSGRGSNQPQHF TGTGCCACCAGCAGAGATTCGGGCAGGGGGAGCAATCAGCCCCAGCATTTT
TRBJ1-2 NA NA 15 TRBV5-5 CASSLGGGDLQGYTF TGTGCCAGCAGCTTGGGTGGTGGAGATCTACAGGGCTACACCTTC
TRBJ2-7 TRBD2 medium-sized 16 TRBV19 CASSPLAGGPEDEQYF TGTGCCAGTAGTCCTCTAGCGGGAGGGCCTGAGGACGAGCAGTACTTC
TRBJ2-3 NA few 14 TRBV5-4 CASSLEDRPDTQYF TGTGCCAGCAGCTTGGAGGACAGACCAGATACGCAGTATTTT
TRBJ1-1 TRBD1 NA 13 TRBV11-2 CASSADRDTEAFF TGTGCCAGCAGCGCCGACAGGGACACTGAAGCTTTCTTT
TRBJ2-7 NA NA 14 TRBV2 CASSEEVYPYEQYF TGTGCCAGCAGTGAGGAGGTGTACCCCTACGAGCAGTACTTC
TRBJ2-2 NA NA 12 TRBV28 CASSLRTGELFF TGTGCCAGCAGTTTGCGTACCGGGGAGCTGTTTTTT
TRBJ2-5 NA NA 11 TRBV11-2 CASSPVETQYF TGTGCCAGCAGCCCAGTAGAGACCCAGTACTTC
TRBJ1-1 NA once 17 TRBV10-3 CAISGRFTGQTNTEAFF TGTGCCATCAGTGGCAGATTTACTGGACAGACGAACACTGAAGCTTTCTTT
TRBJ2-2 TRBD1 NA 18 TRBV11-3 CASSLTWGGQGATGELFF TGTGCCAGCAGCTTAACCTGGGGGGGACAGGGCGCCACCGGGGAGCTGTTTTTT
TRBJ2-1 TRBD2 few 17 TRBV12-5 CASSPSLQRETYNEQFF TGTGCTAGCTCTCCCAGCCTACAGCGGGAGACCTACAATGAGCAGTTCTTC
TRBJ1-3 NA NA 14 TRBV2 CASSESHSGNTIYF TGTGCCAGCAGTGAATCCCACTCTGGAAACACCATATATTTT
TRBJ2-3 NA NA 14 TRBV2 CASIPSANTDTQYF TGTGCCAGCATTCCTAGCGCCAACACAGATACGCAGTATTTT
TRBJ2-2 NA few 14 TRBV28 CAIGETQNTGELFF TGTGCCATCGGGGAGACTCAGAACACCGGGGAGCTGTTTTTT
TRBJ2-6 NA NA 16 TRBV28 CASRGGDTSGANVLTF TGTGCCAGCAGGGGAGGTGACACCTCTGGGGCCAACGTCCTGACTTTC
TRBJ2-3 NA NA 19 TRBV9 CASSAVGGRTRWVTDTQYF TGTGCCAGCAGCGCCGTAGGAGGACGGACCCGGTGGGTCACAGATACGCAGTATTTT
TRBJ1-1 TRBD1 NA 14 TRBV19 CASSIGQGSTEAFF TGTGCCAGTAGTATCGGACAGGGGAGTACTGAAGCTTTCTTT
TRBJ1-3 NA NA 13 TRBV5-4 CASSQSSGNTIYF TGCGCCAGCAGCCAGAGCTCTGGAAACACCATATATTTT
TRBJ2-7 NA NA 13 TRBV18 CASSPAKDYEQYF TGTGCCAGCTCACCCGCAAAGGATTACGAGCAGTACTTC
TRBJ1-1 NA NA 12 TRBV2 CASSQGFAEAFF TGTGCCAGCAGTCAGGGCTTCGCTGAAGCTTTCTTT
TRBJ1-5 TRBD1 few 16 TRBV5-6 CASSSPDRGNGQPQHF TGTGCCAGCAGCTCCCCGGACAGGGGGAACGGCCAGCCCCAGCATTTT
TRBJ1-2 TRBD1 once 15 TRBV7-2 CASSLVQGSFFGYTF TGTGCCAGCAGCTTAGTACAGGGGTCCTTCTTCGGCTACACCTTC
TRBJ1-6 NA NA 14 TRBV4-1 CASQRGERNSPLHF TGCGCCAGCCAGAGGGGGGAAAGAAATTCACCCCTCCACTTT
TRBJ2-7 NA NA 15 TRBV6-8 CASSYSTTAGYEQYF TGTGCCAGCAGTTACTCGACGACAGCCGGTTACGAGCAGTACTTC
TRBJ1-1 TRBD1 NA 15 TRBV2 CASRPTGTGLTEAFF TGTGCCAGCAGACCCACCGGGACAGGGCTCACTGAAGCTTTCTTT
TRBJ2-1 NA NA 15 TRBV4-2 CASSQEGGQGNEQFF TGTGCCAGCAGCCAAGAAGGAGGGCAGGGAAATGAGCAGTTCTTC
TRBJ2-3 NA NA 15 TRBV19 CASSMRQAGTDTQYF TGTGCCAGTAGTATGCGGCAGGCCGGCACAGATACGCAGTATTTT
TRBJ2-2 TRBD1 NA 15 TRBV19 CASSPRTGGAGELFF TGTGCCAGTAGTCCCCGGACAGGGGGGGCCGGGGAGCTGTTTTTT
TRBJ2-3 TRBD2 NA 16 TRBV11-2 CASSLSGSGSLHTQYF TGTGCCAGCAGCTTATCGGGCAGCGGGAGTCTTCATACGCAGTATTTT
TRBJ2-1 NA NA 12 TRBV4-1 CASSDQSDEQFF TGCGCCAGCAGCGACCAATCCGATGAGCAGTTCTTC
TRBJ2-5 TRBD2 once 15 TRBV9 CASSVATSEQETQYF TGTGCCAGCAGCGTAGCAACTAGCGAACAAGAGACCCAGTACTTC
TRBJ1-2 NA NA 15 TRBV28 CASSLVGGGFDGYTF TGTGCCAGCAGTTTGGTGGGGGGCGGGTTCGACGGCTACACCTTC
TRBJ1-1 NA NA 16 TRBV5-4 CASFPYGLGMNTEAFF TGTGCCAGCTTCCCCTACGGGCTGGGGATGAACACTGAAGCTTTCTTT
TRBJ2-1 TRBD2 NA 14 TRBV28 CASRIAGAANEQFF TGTGCCAGCAGGATTGCGGGAGCGGCGAATGAGCAGTTCTTC
TRBJ2-7 NA NA 18 TRBV7-6 CASSPVSRYGGGVDEQYF TGTGCCAGCAGCCCCGTTTCAAGGTACGGAGGAGGGGTAGACGAGCAGTACTTC
TRBJ2-3 TRBD2 NA 13 TRBV28 CASSLLAGDTQYF TGTGCCAGCAGTCTACTAGCGGGAGATACGCAGTATTTT
TRBJ2-3 NA few 14 TRBV9 CASSAPDGTDTQYF TGTGCCAGCAGCGCCCCGGACGGTACAGATACGCAGTATTTT
TRBJ2-1 TRBD2 NA 16 TRBV11-2 CASSLFPGTRDNEQFF TGTGCCAGCAGCCTATTCCCGGGGACTAGGGACAATGAGCAGTTCTTC
TRBJ1-2 NA once 13 TRBV5-4 CASSWTSGYGYTF TGTGCCAGCAGCTGGACCTCGGGCTATGGCTACACCTTC
TRBJ2-1 NA NA 15 TRBV7-2 CASSPQKWGDNEQFF TGTGCCAGCAGCCCCCAAAAATGGGGGGACAATGAGCAGTTCTTC
TRBJ1-4 TRBD1 NA 15 TRBV2 CASSQDRGSYEKLFF TGTGCCAGCAGCCAAGACAGGGGGTCGTATGAAAAACTGTTTTTT
TRBJ1-5 NA NA 15 TRBV10-3 CASRMYRDSNQPQHF TGTGCCAGCCGCATGTACAGGGATAGCAATCAGCCCCAGCATTTT
TRBJ1-1 NA NA 14 TRBV11-2 CASSLGLGGTEAFF TGTGCCAGCAGCTTAGGACTAGGAGGCACTGAAGCTTTCTTT
TRBJ1-5 NA NA 15 TRBV4-3 CASSQEITRNQPQHF TGCGCCAGCAGCCAAGAAATAACGAGAAATCAGCCCCAGCATTTT
TRBJ2-5 NA NA 12 TRBV5-4 CASSLEIETQYF TGTGCCAGCAGCTTGGAGATAGAGACCCAGTACTTC
TRBJ2-3 TRBD2 NA 18 TRBV7-2 CASTAGTSGRGGTDTQYF TGTGCCAGCACCGCCGGGACTAGCGGGAGAGGGGGCACAGATACGCAGTATTTT
TRBJ1-1 NA NA 15 TRBV7-9 CASNSFGGRDTEAFF TGTGCCAGCAACTCTTTTGGGGGTAGGGACACTGAAGCTTTCTTT
TRBJ1-1 TRBD1 NA 16 TRBV7-2 CASSPTGANRNTEAFF TGTGCCAGCAGCCCGACAGGGGCGAACAGGAACACTGAAGCTTTCTTT
TRBJ2-1 TRBD2 NA 16 TRBV7-2 CASSLGAGVTHNEQFF TGTGCCAGCAGCTTAGGAGCGGGAGTCACTCACAATGAGCAGTTCTTC
TRBJ2-7 NA NA 12 TRBV27 CASRGLGYEQYF TGTGCCAGCAGAGGACTTGGCTACGAGCAGTACTTC
TRBJ1-5 NA NA 12 TRBV28 CASSLWFQPQHF TGTGCCAGCAGTTTATGGTTTCAGCCCCAGCATTTT
TRBJ2-7 TRBD2 NA 14 TRBV6-5 CASSPGLAGGEQYF TGTGCCAGCAGTCCAGGACTAGCGGGAGGAGAGCAGTACTTC
TRBJ1-2 NA NA 16 TRBV5-4 CATEGGASGSNYGYTF TGTGCCACCGAAGGGGGGGCCAGTGGATCTAACTATGGCTACACCTTC
TRBJ1-5 NA NA 15 TRBV6-1 CASSGGGWVGQPQHF TGTGCCAGCAGTGGTGGGGGATGGGTCGGACAGCCCCAGCATTTT
TRBJ1-4 NA once 14 TRBV5-4 CASSPRAGSEKLFF TGTGCCAGCAGCCCGCGGGCAGGGTCTGAAAAACTGTTTTTT
TRBJ2-7 TRBD2 NA 16 TRBV19 CASSLSGRAFTYEQYF TGTGCCAGTAGCCTCTCCGGGAGGGCCTTCACCTACGAGCAGTACTTC
TRBJ2-5 TRBD2 medium-sized 17 TRBV10-2 CASSESMASGSVETQYF TGCGCCAGCAGTGAGTCGATGGCTAGCGGGAGTGTGGAGACCCAGTACTTC